The 6 T cell receptor beta chains presented below share a single source sample, sequenced in a study of T cell responses to AZD1222 COVID-19 vaccine. Sequenced by immunoSEQ multiplex PCR; TCRdb stores in-frame clones only, minus some. This table holds 85,000 or so clones, more than 70% found once. The sample here was peripheral blood, taken 28 days after the second AZD1222 dose. The receptors here all came from an adult who received the AZD1222 COVID-19 vaccine.

The chain employs TRBV6-1 and TRBJ2-7; D might be TRBD2 (6 bases). CDR3 length equals 14 residues. V lost 1 base and J 3 bases, leaving 10 bases between the germline ends. From germline, CDR1 is MNHNS and CDR2 SASEGT. The DNA for the CDR3 is TGTGCCAGCAGTGAAGGGGTGGGACTCTACGAGCAGTACTTC. It translates to CASSEGVGLYEQYF.

The chain is built from TRBV12-2 and TRBJ1-4; the DNA was not compared with TRBD1, the D call given in the table. TRBV12-2 constitutes a pseudogene. The CDR3 runs 14 residues. This chain's CDR3 is CASHPDRGYEKLFF. The DNA for the CDR3 is TGTGCAAGTCACCCGGACAGGGGTTATGAAAAACTGTTTTTT.

The gene calls are TRBV6-5 and TRBJ1-6; TRBD1 aligns across 8 bases. The CDR3 runs 15 residues. V was clipped by 5 bases and J by 10 bases; unmatched bases: 10. Germline assignment: CDR1 MNHEY and CDR2 SVGAGI. The CDR3 DNA sequence: TGTGCCAGCAGTCCCCTACAGGGGGTGGACTCACCCCTCCACTTT. Residues: CASSPLQGVDSPLHF.

The chain employs TRBV5-1 and TRBJ2-2; no clear D gene. There are 13 residues in the CDR3. Germline V gene sequence: CDR1 SGHRS, CDR2 YFSETQ. V lost 4 bases, J lost 7 bases, and 11 bases lay in between. The DNA of the CDR3 is TGCGCCAGCAGCCCGAATATCGGCGGGGAGCTGTTTTTT. This codes for CASSPNIGGELFF.

The rearrangement joins TRBV3-1 (or the pseudogene TRBV3-2) to TRBJ1-4; D is perhaps TRBD1 (5 bases). The CDR3 runs 14 residues. Germline lookup yields CDR1 LGHDT and CDR2 YNNKEL (reference sequence). Trimming took off 0 bases at V and 14 bases at J, with 16 bases between the two ends. DNA of the CDR3: TGTGCCAGCAGCCAAGAGGGGCGGCAACACGAGCTGTTTTTT. This translates into CASSQEGRQHELFF.

This clone was detected once. The chain uses TRBV28 and TRBJ1-2; possible D gene TRBD1, 5 bases. Germline loops: CDR1 MDHEN, CDR2 SYDVKM. Trimming removed 4 bases from V and 3 bases from J, with 12 bases in between. The CDR3 has 14 amino acids. CDR3 DNA sequence: TGTGCCAGCAGTTACCAGGGAGGTGACTATGGCTACACCTTC. Its protein is CASSYQGGDYGYTF.